The clone carrying this TCR beta chain was counted ten times or more. TCRdb processed the PCR reads anew with MiXCR; each CDR3 protein has one entry. In the table there are about 640,000 distinct CDR3 sequences, 20% of which are singletons. Sorted naive CD8 T cells were those defined as CD8+CD4-CCR7+CD45RA+. This sample is drawn from a study of molecular identifiers for immune sequencing clone quantification. V lost 3 bases and J 1 base, leaving 12 bases between the germline ends. CDR1 is SGHDN, CDR2 FVKESK, per germline. This CDR3 is 16 amino acids long. The receptor was isolated from a human donor in good health. Some libraries in this study had Jurkat cell RNA spiked in. J is TRBJ2-2 and V is TRBV14, with a weak D call TRBD1 (5 bases). The specimen sequenced was naive CD8+ T cells from blood, with Jurkat cell RNA spiked in. Subset indicated: FACS-sorted CD8+CD4-CCR7+CD45RA+ naive T cells. The chain's CDR3 is CASSHSRGRNTGELFF. Here the CDR3 DNA reads TGTGCCAGCAGCCACTCAAGGGGCCGGAACACCGGGGAGCTGTTTTTT.